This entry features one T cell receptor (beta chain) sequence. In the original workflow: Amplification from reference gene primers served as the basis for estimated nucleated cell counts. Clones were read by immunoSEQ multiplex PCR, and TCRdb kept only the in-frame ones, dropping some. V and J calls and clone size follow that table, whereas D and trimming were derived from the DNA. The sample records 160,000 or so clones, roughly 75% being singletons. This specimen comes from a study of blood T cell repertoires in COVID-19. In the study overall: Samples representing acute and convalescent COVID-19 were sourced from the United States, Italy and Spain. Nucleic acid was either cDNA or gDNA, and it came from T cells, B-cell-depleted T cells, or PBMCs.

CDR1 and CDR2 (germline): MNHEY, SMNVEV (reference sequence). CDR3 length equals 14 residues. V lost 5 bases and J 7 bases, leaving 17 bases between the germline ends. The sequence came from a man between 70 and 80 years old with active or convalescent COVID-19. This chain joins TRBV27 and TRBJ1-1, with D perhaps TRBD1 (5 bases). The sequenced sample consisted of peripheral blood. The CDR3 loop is CASSEPRDGNEAFF. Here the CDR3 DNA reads TGTGCCAGCAGTGAGCCCAGGGATGGAAATGAAGCTTTCTTT.